Below, 30 T cell receptor beta chains from the same sample are listed, as sequenced in a study of cytomegalovirus exposure and HLA in healthy donors (dated by TCRdb to the late 2010s). Receptors were amplified or captured by the immunoSEQ multiplex PCR assay. For the multiplex PCR, a mixture combining 60 forward primers for TCR Vbeta segments and 13 reverse primers for TCR Jbeta segments was used. TCRdb took this table from immuneACCESS and kept in-frame rearrangements with V and J called. Such tables lack part of the clones; where checked against another copy, unresolved V genes explain under half of the gap, and the rest is unexplained. The sample has some 150,000 clones on record, 65% to 75% of them singletons. The ten largest clones capture around 4% of the sample. Sequencing input: PBMCs. All receptors derive from a man in his 60s in good health and CMV-seronegative.

The J gene is TRBJ1-1, the V gene TRBV10-3, with D perhaps matching TRBD1 (5 bases). The ends were cut back, 6 bases at V and 0 bases at J, with 11 bases in the middle. CDR3 length: 14 amino acids. Germline CDR1 ENHRY, CDR2 SYGVKD. DNA for the CDR3: TGTGCCATCAGGGAGACAGCTATGAACACTGAAGCTTTCTTT. This translates into CAIRETAMNTEAFF.

The chain uses TRBV5-4 and TRBJ1-2; TRBD1 matches at 7 bases. Germline CDR1 is SGHNT and CDR2 is YYREEE (reference sequence). J was trimmed by 1 base and V by 2 bases; bases with no gene match: 2. The CDR3 has 14 residues. Here the CDR3 reads CASSFGQDNYGYTF. CDR3 DNA: TGTGCCAGCAGCTTTGGACAGGATAACTATGGCTACACCTTC.

This clone was detected only a few times. This chain uses TRBV9 with TRBJ2-7; TRBD2 might be the D (5 bases). V was shortened by 0 bases and J by 0 bases, with 10 bases between the two germline ends. Germline CDR1 is SGDLS and CDR2 is YYNGEE. This CDR3 has 15 amino acids. CDR3: CASSVESGSSYEQYF. CDR3 bases: TGTGCCAGCAGCGTAGAAAGCGGATCCTCCTACGAGCAGTACTTC.

The chain joins TRBV5-6 to TRBJ2-3; D gene unclear. Trimming cost V 2 bases and J 6 bases, with 13 bases left between them. This CDR3 is built from 14 residues. Germline CDR1 reads SGHDT; CDR2 reads YYEEEE. CDR3 coding DNA: TGTGCCAGCAGCTTAGGAGCAAAAAGGGATACGCAGTATTTT. Translation gives CASSLGAKRDTQYF.

This sequence joins TRBV9 and TRBJ2-2, with 9 positions matching TRBD1. CDR3 length: 16 amino acids. Germline CDR1 is SGDLS and CDR2 is YYNGEE. With 4 bases clipped from V and 1 base from J, the junction kept 5 bases outside the gene matches. The chain's CDR3 is CASSLRTGENTGELFF. CDR3 bases: TGTGCCAGCAGCCTCCGGACAGGGGAGAACACCGGGGAGCTGTTTTTT.

The chain uses TRBV29-1 and TRBJ1-1; tentatively, D is TRBD1 (6 bases). Germline assignment: CDR1 SQVTM and CDR2 ANQGSEA. Trimming stripped 6 bases from V and 1 base from J, with 9 bases between. The CDR3 is made up of 12 amino acids. The CDR3 protein is CSVGHTNTEAFF. CDR3 in DNA: TGCAGCGTGGGACATACGAACACTGAAGCTTTCTTT.

The rearrangement uses TRBV28 and TRBJ1-5; 8 positions agree with TRBD1. Germline V gene lookup returns CDR1 MDHEN and CDR2 SYDVKM. J lost 7 bases, V lost 4 bases, and 6 bases had no gene match. CDR3 length: 14 amino acids. The CDR3 loop reads CASSSGQGVQPQHF. CDR3 bases: TGTGCCAGCAGTTCTGGACAGGGAGTCCAGCCCCAGCATTTT.

V gene TRBV30 combines with J gene TRBJ1-4; D gene uncertain. This CDR3 is 11 amino acids long. V gave up 3 bases and J gave up 7 bases, with 6 bases separating them. Germline CDR1 is GTSNPN and CDR2 is SVGIG (reference sequence). CDR3 sequence reads: CAWSFREKLFF. Written as DNA, the CDR3 is TGTGCCTGGAGCTTCCGTGAAAAACTGTTTTTT. The variable domain in full, completed from reference TRBV30 and TRBJ1-4, reads SQTIHQWPATLVQPVGSPLSLECTVEGTSNPNLYWYRQAAGRGLQLLFYSVGIGQISSEVPQNLSASRPQDRQFILSSKKLLLSDSGFYLCAWSFREKLFFGSGTQLSVL.

This chain joins TRBV30 and TRBJ2-2; 13 bases are a match to TRBD2. After removal of 0 bases from V and 5 bases from J, the junction contained 9 bases not matched to a gene. The CDR3 runs 18 residues. Per the germline V gene, CDR1 is GTSNPN and CDR2 is SVGIG (reference sequence). The CDR3 coding sequence is TGTGCCTGGAGTGTAAGACTAGCGGGAGGCTCAGAGACCGGGGAGCTGTTTTTT. Protein product: CAWSVRLAGGSETGELFF.

The chain couples TRBV2 to TRBJ1-1; 7 bases are a match to TRBD1. Germline V gene lookup returns CDR1 SNHLY and CDR2 FYNNEI. CDR3 length equals 13 residues. V dropped 1 base and J dropped 7; count of bases not matched to a gene: 3. The CDR3 DNA follows: TGTGCCAGCAGTGAAGTTCGGGACAGTGAAGCTTTCTTT. Protein: CASSEVRDSEAFF.

The chain uses TRBV5-1 and TRBJ2-3; 13 bases line up with TRBD2. The CDR3 spans 18 residues. The V segment lost 2 bases and the J segment 5 bases; nucleotides outside the gene matches: 11. CDR1 SGHRS and CDR2 YFSETQ come from the germline V gene. The CDR3 bases are TGCGCCAGCAGCTTTACCCCCCGACTAGCGGGAGGTATAGATACGCAGTATTTT. Amino acid sequence: CASSFTPRLAGGIDTQYF.

The CDR3 loop is CASSPTSGSLGETQYF. The CDR3 nucleotides read TGTGCCAGCTCACCGACTAGCGGGAGTCTGGGAGAGACCCAGTACTTC. The chain couples TRBV18 to TRBJ2-5; 12 bases map to TRBD2. Germline values: CDR1 KGHSH, CDR2 LQKENI. CDR3 length: 16 amino acids. V gave up 3 bases and J gave up 4 bases; unmatched junction bases: 6.

The chain employs TRBV6-1 and TRBJ2-2; D is unresolved. The CDR3 is 13 residues long. The V and J ends lost 3 bases and 4 bases respectively, with 6 bases between them. Germline V gene data show CDR1 as MNHNS and CDR2 as SASEGT. The CDR3 region has the DNA TGTGCCAGCAGTGATGAGTCCACCGGGGAGCTGTTTTTT. It yields the protein CASSDESTGELFF.

The chain has TRBV19 and TRBJ1-1, with TRBD1 identical over 8 bases. In germline, CDR1 is LNHDA, CDR2 SQIVND (reference sequence). With V trimmed by 7 bases and J by 2 bases, 3 bases remained unmatched. The CDR3 has 13 residues. DNA of the CDR3: TGTGCCAGTAAGACAGGGGCTAACACTGAAGCTTTCTTT. It encodes CASKTGANTEAFF.

This chain links TRBV28 with TRBJ1-1; possible D gene TRBD1, 6 bases. The V gene's germline CDR1 is MDHEN and CDR2 SYDVKM. CDR3 length equals 15 residues. V was trimmed by 6 bases and J by 1 base, leaving 15 bases between them. The CDR3 nucleotides are TGTGCCAGCAGCTCCAGGGGATCGGGGAACACTGAAGCTTTCTTT. This gives the protein CASSSRGSGNTEAFF.

V usage is TRBV7-9 and J usage is TRBJ1-5, with D perhaps matching TRBD1 (6 bases). Germline V gene sequence: CDR1 SEHNR, CDR2 FQNEAQ (reference sequence). Trimming left V 4 bases short and J 2 bases short, with 15 bases between. This CDR3 has 16 amino acids. CDR3 amino acids: CASSSLRGGRNQPQHF. CDR3 DNA: TGTGCCAGCAGCTCCCTGCGGGGGGGCCGCAATCAGCCCCAGCATTTT. The full variable domain, completed using reference TRBV7-9 and TRBJ1-5, is DTGVSQNPRHKITKRGQNVTFRCDPISEHNRLYWYRQTLGQGPEFLTYFQNEAQLEKSRLLSDRFSAERPKGSFSTLEIQRTEQGDSAMYLCASSSLRGGRNQPQHFGDGTRLSIL.

The chain links TRBV6-1 to TRBJ2-7; 9 bases align to TRBD1. The CDR3 has 13 residues. The V and J ends lost 11 bases and 4 bases, in that order; junction bases with no gene match: 9. The germline V gene has CDR1 MNHNS and CDR2 SASEGT. This CDR3 reads CASQGGQGYEQYF. The CDR3 nucleotides are TGTGCCTCCCAGGGGGGACAGGGATACGAGCAGTACTTC.

The chain joins TRBV28 to TRBJ1-1; D perhaps matches TRBD1 (6 bases). V gave up 6 bases and J gave up 0 bases, with 14 bases separating them. There are 15 residues in the CDR3. From germline, CDR1 is MDHEN and CDR2 SYDVKM. The CDR3 spells CASSLGGLLNTEAFF. The CDR3 coding sequence is TGTGCCAGCAGCCTCGGGGGGCTCCTGAACACTGAAGCTTTCTTT.

The genes are TRBV5-1 and TRBJ2-1; the D gene is possibly TRBD2 (5 bases). V gave up 4 bases and J gave up 8 bases, with 16 bases separating them. This CDR3 region has 14 residues. The germline gives CDR1 SGHRS, CDR2 YFSETQ. CDR3 residues: CASSPLNRGDEQFF. The CDR3 nucleotides are TGCGCCAGCAGCCCCCTTAACCGGGGAGATGAGCAGTTCTTC.

The chain recombines TRBV2 with TRBJ2-7, with 11 bases matching TRBD2. The CDR3 runs 17 residues. V lost 5 bases, J lost 1 base, and 10 bases stayed unmatched. Per germline, CDR1 SNHLY and CDR2 FYNNEI. In DNA form, the CDR3 reads TGTGCCAGCAGTAAGACTAGCGGGAAGCTTGATTCCTACGAGCAGTACTTC. It specifies CASSKTSGKLDSYEQYF. Using reference TRBV2 and TRBJ2-7 for the parts outside the CDR3, the full variable domain is EPEVTQTPSHQVTQMGQEVILRCVPISNHLYFYWYRQILGQKVEFLVSFYNNEISEKSEIFDDQFSVERPDGSNFTLKIRSTKLEDSAMYFCASSKTSGKLDSYEQYFGPGTRLTVT.

V usage is TRBV25-1 and J usage is TRBJ1-5, with D uncertain. The CDR3 is made up of 12 amino acids. The germline V gene has CDR1 MGHDK and CDR2 SYGVNS. Trimming removed 3 bases from V and 12 bases from J, with 12 bases in between. The CDR3 coding sequence is TGTGCCAGCAGTGACATCCTAGGGAGCCAGCATTTT. It yields the protein CASSDILGSQHF. Drawing the rest from reference TRBV25-1 and TRBJ1-5, the complete variable domain is EADIYQTPRYLVIGTGKKITLECSQTMGHDKMYWYQQDPGMELHLIHYSYGVNSTEKGDLSSESTVSRIRTEHFPLTLESARPSHTSQYLCASSDILGSQHFGDGTRLSIL.

V usage is TRBV5-1 and J usage is TRBJ1-1; no firm D call. Trimming removed 1 base at V and 3 bases at J, with 7 bases between. This CDR3 has 13 amino acids. CDR1 is SGHRS, CDR2 YFSETQ, per germline. The CDR3 coding sequence is TGCGCCAGCAGCTTGACCGGGGACACTGAAGCTTTCTTT. As protein: CASSLTGDTEAFF. Full variable domain (remainder filled in from reference TRBV5-1 and TRBJ1-1): KAGVTQTPRYLIKTRGQQVTLSCSPISGHRSVSWYQQTPGQGLQFLFEYFSETQRNKGNFPGRFSGRQFSNSRSEMNVSTLELGDSALYLCASSLTGDTEAFFGQGTRLTVV.

The chain employs TRBV5-4 and TRBJ1-1, with a tentative D call TRBD1 (5 bases). The CDR3 spans 13 residues. Trimming removed 8 bases from V and 6 bases from J, with 17 bases in between. Germline CDR1 reads SGHNT; CDR2 reads YYREEE (reference sequence). The DNA of the CDR3 is TGTGCCAGTTTAGGGGTTCGTGGGGCTGAAGCTTTCTTT. It translates to CASLGVRGAEAFF.

This clone was found once. The J gene is TRBJ2-7, the V gene TRBV2; the D is unclear. This CDR3 has 13 amino acids. Trimming took off 2 bases at V and 4 bases at J, with 9 bases between the two ends. Looked up from germline, CDR1 is SNHLY and CDR2 is FYNNEI. The CDR3 region is CASSEMANYEQYF. The CDR3 nucleotides are TGTGCCAGCAGTGAAATGGCAAATTACGAGCAGTACTTC.

The chain carries TRBV28 and TRBJ1-5; D gene ambiguous. Trimming took 5 bases from V and 3 from J, leaving 14 bases between them. Germline V CDR1 and CDR2: MDHEN, SYDVKM. This CDR3 comprises 15 residues. Written as DNA, the CDR3 is TGTGCCAGCAGTGGTCCCGGCGGGAACAATCAGCCCCAGCATTTT. This gives the protein CASSGPGGNNQPQHF. The whole variable domain, filled in from reference TRBV28 and TRBJ1-5, reads DVKVTQSSRYLVKRTGEKVFLECVQDMDHENMFWYRQDPGLGLRLIYFSYDVKMKEKGDIPEGYSVSREKKERFSLILESASTNQTSMYLCASSGPGGNNQPQHFGDGTRLSIL.

In its sample, this clone was seen once. V is TRBV5-1 and J is TRBJ2-7, with 11 bases lining up with TRBD2. Germline CDR1 reads SGHRS; CDR2 reads YFSETQ. The J segment lost 3 bases and the V segment lost 4 bases, leaving 6 bases of the junction unmatched. The CDR3 is made up of 15 amino acids. CDR3 sequence (DNA): TGCGCCAGCAGCCCTGGGACTAGCGGACTCTACGAGCAGTACTTC. This translates into CASSPGTSGLYEQYF.

In DNA, the CDR3 is TGTGCCAGCAGCCCCCTAAAAGGGGAGGACGAGCAGTACTTC. Translating it yields CASSPLKGEDEQYF. This chain joins TRBV5-8 and TRBJ2-7, with a tentative D call TRBD2 (6 bases). Germline CDR1 and CDR2: SGHTS and YDEGEE. CDR3 length: 14 amino acids. With 4 bases removed from V and 5 bases from J, the gap between germline ends came to 16 bases.

This sequence joins TRBV28 and TRBJ2-2; D possibly corresponds to TRBD2 (6 bases). V was clipped by 3 bases and J by 6 bases, with 11 bases between them. This CDR3 is built from 14 residues. Per germline, CDR1 MDHEN and CDR2 SYDVKM. CDR3 nucleotides: TGTGCCAGCAGTTTCGGGGGTAATGCCGGGGAGCTGTTTTTT. It specifies CASSFGGNAGELFF.

The V gene is TRBV19, the J gene TRBJ1-1, with 7 bases fitting TRBD1. Germline values: CDR1 LNHDA, CDR2 SQIVND (reference sequence). The CDR3 totals 16 residues. V lost 4 bases, J lost 1 base, and 9 bases stayed unmatched. The DNA for the CDR3 is TGTGCCAGTAGTAAGTTTCGTGGACAGGCGAACACTGAAGCTTTCTTT. Translation gives CASSKFRGQANTEAFF.

V gene TRBV18 combines with J gene TRBJ1-1, with D perhaps TRBD1 (6 bases). V was pared by 5 bases and J by 4 bases, with 14 bases between. Germline assignment: CDR1 KGHSH and CDR2 LQKENI. The CDR3 covers 14 residues. The chain's CDR3 is CASSVTGLGTEAFF. CDR3 DNA: TGTGCCAGCTCAGTAACAGGGTTGGGCACTGAAGCTTTCTTT.